These 12 T cell receptor beta chains originate from one sample sequenced in a study of T cell responses to AZD1222 COVID-19 vaccine (dated by TCRdb to the early 2020s). In light of the paper, this sample's time point label describes: baseline before first vaccination. Library construction relied on the immunoSEQ multiplex PCR assay. TCRdb holds this immuneACCESS table with in-frame rearrangements only. Some clones are missing; in checked studies, unresolved V genes explain under half, and the rest has no known cause. This sample comprises some 160,000 clones, around 92% of them detected only once. The ten most abundant clones make up more than 0.8% of the sample. The starting material was peripheral blood, obtained on day 0 of AZD1222 vaccination. All receptors derive from an adult in good health.

The genes are TRBV4-1 and TRBJ1-2; D gene uncertain. The V gene's germline CDR1 is MGHRA and CDR2 YSYEKL. CDR3 length: 11 residues. The V gene lost 4 bases and the J gene lost 4 bases, with 4 bases spanning the gap. The CDR3 sequence: CASSLPYGYTF. The CDR3 DNA sequence: TGCGCCAGCAGCCTGCCCTATGGCTACACCTTC.

The CDR3 DNA follows: TGTGCCAGAAGCCCAAACGAGATAGCCGCGAACACCGGGGAGCTGTTTTTT. Translating it yields CARSPNEIAANTGELFF. This chain connects TRBV5-3 to TRBJ2-2, with no clear D. TRBV5-3 is labeled an ORF, and its function is uncertain. The V gene lost 4 bases and the J gene lost 0 bases, with 16 bases spanning the gap. This CDR3 is built from 17 residues.

The rearrangement joins TRBV7-2 to TRBJ2-2, with 8 bases that match TRBD1. Germline trimming cut 3 bases from V and 7 bases from J; bases unmatched to any gene: 10. The CDR3 runs 16 residues. Germline V gene sequence: CDR1 SGHTA, CDR2 FQGNSA. This CDR3 reads CASSLFTRGLDGELFF. CDR3 DNA sequence: TGTGCCAGCAGCTTGTTCACCAGGGGGCTTGACGGGGAGCTGTTTTTT.

The chain links TRBV7-9 to TRBJ1-4; no firm D call. Germline CDR1 SEHNR, CDR2 FQNEAQ (reference sequence). The CDR3 length is 14 residues. The germline V and J ends were trimmed by 5 bases and 0 bases, with 7 bases remaining between them. The CDR3 is CASSLTTTNEKLFF. The CDR3 DNA reads TGTGCCAGCAGCCTCACAACAACTAATGAAAAACTGTTTTTT. The whole variable domain, remainder taken from reference TRBV7-9 and TRBJ1-4, is DTGVSQNPRHKITKRGQNVTFRCDPISEHNRLYWYRQTLGQGPEFLTYFQNEAQLEKSRLLSDRFSAERPKGSFSTLEIQRTEQGDSAMYLCASSLTTTNEKLFFGSGTQLSVL.

This clone is a singleton in its sample. The gene calls are TRBV5-1 and TRBJ1-5; 9 nucleotides match TRBD1. This CDR3 comprises 14 residues. Germline CDR1 reads SGHRS; CDR2 reads YFSETQ. V was clipped by 3 bases and J by 6 bases; unmatched bases: 4. CDR3 coding DNA: TGCGCCAGCAGCTCGGGACAGGGTGGTCAGCCCCAGCATTTT. Translating it yields CASSSGQGGQPQHF.

V is TRBV6-5 and J is TRBJ2-1, with 7 bases fitting TRBD2. Per germline, CDR1 MNHEY and CDR2 SVGAGI. The CDR3 length is 15 residues. With 6 bases clipped from V and 5 bases from J, the junction kept 10 bases outside the gene matches. CDR3 nucleotides: TGTGCCAGCAGAGCATTTGGGGGGGGACACAATGAGCAGTTCTTC. Residues: CASRAFGGGHNEQFF.

The genes are TRBV30 and TRBJ2-3; no firm D call. Germline values: CDR1 GTSNPN, CDR2 SVGIG (reference sequence). This CDR3 comprises 13 residues. The ends were cut back, 4 bases at V and 3 bases at J, with 11 bases in the middle. CDR3 sequence: CAWTVKATDTQYF. CDR3 DNA sequence: TGTGCCTGGACGGTAAAAGCAACAGATACGCAGTATTTT.

The chain has TRBV7-8 and TRBJ2-3; no reliable D call. Per germline, CDR1 SGHVS and CDR2 FQNEAQ. This CDR3 is built from 15 residues. Trimming took off 3 bases at V and 0 bases at J, with 10 bases between the two ends. CDR3: CASSFSYTSTDTQYF. CDR3 nucleotides: TGTGCCAGCAGCTTCAGTTACACGAGCACAGATACGCAGTATTTT.

The chain has TRBV27 and TRBJ1-2; D call uncertain. Germline V gives CDR1 MNHEY, CDR2 SMNVEV (reference sequence). Trimming pared 4 bases from V and 8 bases from J, leaving 14 bases between. This CDR3 spans 13 amino acids. The CDR3 is CASSSHIKGGYTF. Written as DNA, the CDR3 is TGTGCCAGCAGTTCCCATATTAAGGGCGGCTACACCTTC.

The V and J genes are TRBV6-2 or TRBV6-3 and TRBJ2-3; 8 positions agree with TRBD2. Germline V gene sequence: CDR1 MNHEY, CDR2 SVGEGT. The CDR3 is 15 amino acids. J was trimmed by 2 bases and V by 6 bases; bases with no gene match: 7. The CDR3 loop reads CASSHRGGYTDTQYF. DNA of the CDR3: TGTGCCAGCAGCCACCGGGGGGGATACACAGATACGCAGTATTTT.

CDR3 sequence (DNA): TGTGCCAGCAGACCAGGACGTACTTTCGCTAAAGCTTTCTTT. Translation: CASRPGRTFAKAFF. The genes are TRBV5-5 and TRBJ1-1; no clear D. V lost 5 bases and J lost 9, with 20 bases in between. The CDR3 totals 14 residues. CDR1 and CDR2 from the germline V gene are SGHKS and YYEKEE (reference sequence).

About this clone: This sample includes further DNA sequences coding for the same CDR3. The CDR3 nucleotides read TGCAGTGCTAGAGCCGGGGAGACCCAGTACTTC. It yields the protein CSARAGETQYF. V gene TRBV20-1 combines with J gene TRBJ2-5; D call uncertain. The CDR3 extends over 11 amino acids. Germline CDR1 reads DFQATT; CDR2 reads SNEGSKA (reference sequence). The V end lost 1 base, the J end lost 5 bases, and 5 bases lay between the germline ends.